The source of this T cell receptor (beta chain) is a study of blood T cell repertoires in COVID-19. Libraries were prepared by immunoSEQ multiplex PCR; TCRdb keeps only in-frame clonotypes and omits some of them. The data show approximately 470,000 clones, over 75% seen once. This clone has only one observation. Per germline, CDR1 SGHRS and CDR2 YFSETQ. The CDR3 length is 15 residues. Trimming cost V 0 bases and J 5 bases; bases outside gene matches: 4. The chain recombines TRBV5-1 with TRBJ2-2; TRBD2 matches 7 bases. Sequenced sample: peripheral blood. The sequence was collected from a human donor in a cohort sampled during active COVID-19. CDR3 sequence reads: CASSLEGRDTGELFF. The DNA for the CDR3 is TGCGCCAGCAGCTTGGAAGGGAGGGATACCGGGGAGCTGTTTTTT.